This TCR beta chain derives from a study of OX40 agonist ivuxolimab in advanced cancers. Turning to the study itself: Among those enrolled, mean age was around 55 years (range roughly 20 to 79) and 82.7% were male. Study conclusions and caveats: On average, a greater number of expanded clones characterised CD8+ T cells relative to CD4+. Antigen specificity of clonally expanded peripheral T cells was not established.

Regarding this clone: Its antigen is currently unknown.

With autoimmune disease history or systemic immunosuppression, patients were excluded. The data were produced by immunoSEQ multiplex PCR, yet TCRdb's version contains in-frame clones alone and is incomplete. The table lists about 38,000 clones, 82% of them singletons. The CDR3 runs to 14 residues. CDR1 is MNHEY, CDR2 SMNVEV, per germline (reference sequence). Trimming cost V 0 bases and J 5 bases, with 11 bases left between them. The source is an adult with an advanced solid tumor such as melanoma, head and neck, liver or kidney cancer. The sample in question was CD4+ or CD8+ T cells sorted from blood, obtained in a trial of the OX40 agonist ivuxolimab. This chain uses TRBV27 with TRBJ2-7; the D gene is possibly TRBD1 (5 bases). The CDR3 nucleotides are TGTGCCAGCAGTTTATCGTCGAAAGGGGACGAGCAGTACTTC. This encodes CASSLSSKGDEQYF.